This T cell receptor beta chain stems from a study of beta chain features in type 1 diabetes. As regards this clone: Its specificity is unknown. Other nucleotide sequences from this sample produce the same CDR3.

V was pared by 0 bases and J by 3 bases, with 6 bases between. Germline CDR1 and CDR2: GTSNPN and SVGIG (reference sequence). The CDR3 consists of 13 residues. Findings and caveats of the study: Moderately but significantly shorter TCRB CDR3s were found in Type 1 diabetes patients in all four CD4+ subsets. Here, the possible influence of HLA type (on TCRB rearrangement) remained unresolved.

The authors reverse transcribed all of the isolated RNA, so sequencing captured expressed TCRB transcripts. Using immunoSEQ multiplex PCR, the repertoire was profiled, and TCRdb retains in-frame clones only, with some absent. The sample holds hundreds of thousands of clones, around an eighth seen once. This receptor was identified in a man between 18 and 35 years old with type 1 diabetes. The sequenced material came from naive CD4+ T cells from blood. The V call is TRBV30, the J call TRBJ1-3; no clear D. The CDR3 nucleotides are TGTGCCTGGAGTGTTGCTGGTGGAAACACCATATATTTT. Its protein product is CAWSVAGGNTIYF.